The 8 T cell receptor beta chains given below trace back to one sample, sequenced in a study of cytomegalovirus exposure and HLA in healthy donors. 13 Jbeta primers and 60 Vbeta primers were used for the PCR. The assay was immunoSEQ multiplex PCR, and TCRdb's table has in-frame clones only and misses some. This sample contains 38,000 or so clones. Sequences were obtained from PBMCs. These receptors were taken from a man aged 40-49 years in good health and CMV-seropositive.

This sequence joins TRBV15 and TRBJ1-6; the D gene is possibly TRBD1 (5 bases). Trimming took 5 bases from V and 9 from J, leaving 20 bases between them. CDR1 and CDR2 (germline): LNHNV, YYDKDF (reference sequence). The CDR3 covers 16 residues. Here the CDR3 reads CATSPPREGMGSPLHF. Here the CDR3 DNA reads TGTGCCACCAGCCCCCCGAGGGAGGGGATGGGTTCACCCCTCCACTTT. Full variable domain (outside the CDR3, taken from reference TRBV15 and TRBJ1-6): DAMVIQNPRYQVTQFGKPVTLSCSQTLNHNVMYWYQQKSSQAPKLLFHYYDKDFNNEADTPDNFQSRRPNTSFCFLDIRSPGLGDTAMYLCATSPPREGMGSPLHFGNGTRLTVT.

V is TRBV18 and J is TRBJ1-4, with D possibly being TRBD1 (6 bases). Germline values: CDR1 KGHSH, CDR2 LQKENI. V gave up 2 bases and J gave up 7 bases, with 11 bases separating them. CDR3 size: 14 residues. This CDR3 reads CASSPGRGVEKLFF. As DNA, the CDR3 is TGTGCCAGCTCACCAGGCAGGGGAGTTGAAAAACTGTTTTTT.

This chain links TRBV2 with TRBJ1-5; 9 bases fit TRBD1. Trimming removed 5 bases from V and 4 bases from J; junction bases left unmatched: 6. Germline loops: CDR1 SNHLY, CDR2 FYNNEI. This CDR3 spans 15 amino acids. In DNA form, the CDR3 reads TGTGCCAGCAGTCCGGGACAGGGTAAAAATCAGCCCCAGCATTTT. It yields the protein CASSPGQGKNQPQHF.

As regards this clone: No conserved phenylalanine or tryptophan is present at the end of the CDR3, so a read error is the likely explanation. This chain joins TRBV5-1 and TRBJ1-1; D is possibly TRBD1 (5 bases). CDR1 and CDR2 from the germline V gene are SGHRS and YFSETQ. The CDR3 extends over 16 amino acids. Trimming took off 0 bases at V and 3 bases at J, with 15 bases between the two ends. CDR3 region: CASSLGPQGGDTEAFS. CDR3 nucleotide sequence: TGCGCCAGCAGCTTGGGTCCCCAGGGTGGGGACACTGAAGCTTTCTCT.

The chain joins TRBV7-9 to TRBJ1-4, with D perhaps TRBD1 (5 bases). This CDR3 is 15 amino acids long. Trimming took 5 bases from V and 0 from J, leaving 10 bases between them. Germline V lookup: CDR1 SEHNR, CDR2 FQNEAQ (reference sequence). CDR3 in amino acids: CASSTQGATNEKLFF. The CDR3 nucleotides are TGTGCCAGCAGCACCCAAGGGGCAACTAATGAAAAACTGTTTTTT.

This sequence joins TRBV30 and TRBJ1-4; TRBD1 might be the D (6 bases). The CDR3 contains 13 residues. The germline V and J ends were trimmed by 1 base and 7 bases, with 10 bases remaining between them. Germline loops: CDR1 GTSNPN, CDR2 SVGIG (reference sequence). CDR3 residues: CAWSGKQGEKLFF. CDR3 in DNA: TGTGCCTGGAGTGGAAAACAGGGTGAAAAACTGTTTTTT.

The CDR3 spells CASGLALEQYF. CDR3 DNA sequence: TGTGCTAGTGGTTTGGCACTTGAGCAGTACTTC. This chain joins TRBV12-5 and TRBJ2-7; D unresolved. This CDR3 contains 11 residues. Trimming removed 1 base at V and 7 bases at J, with 5 bases between. Germline V gene data show CDR1 as LGHNT and CDR2 as FRNRAP.

This chain links TRBV29-1 with TRBJ2-1, with TRBD2 identical over 9 bases. Looked up from germline, CDR1 is SQVTM and CDR2 is ANQGSEA. The CDR3 loop spans 13 amino acids. V lost 7 bases and J lost 6; bases outside the gene matches: 7. CDR3 sequence reads: CSAAGGRPNEQFF. CDR3 DNA: TGCAGCGCTGCGGGAGGGAGGCCCAATGAGCAGTTCTTC.